This TCR beta chain originates from a study of blood T cell repertoires in COVID-19. Study summary: Whether acute or convalescent, the COVID-19 samples came from the United States, Italy and Spain. T cells, B-cell-depleted T cells, or PBMCs provided the cDNA or gDNA that served as material.

Germline V gene sequence: CDR1 SEHNR, CDR2 FQNEAQ (reference sequence). CDR3 length equals 14 residues. V lost 4 bases and J 3 bases, leaving 11 bases between the germline ends. As handled by the study authors: Nucleated cell counts were estimated from reference gene primer amplification. The method was immunoSEQ multiplex PCR; TCRdb's version includes in-frame clones alone and lacks a portion of them. The D gene and trimming were derived from the DNA, and the V and J assignments and clone size from that table. Here the sample spans around 370,000 clones, over 80% being singletons. The sequenced sample was peripheral blood. The V call is TRBV7-9, the J call TRBJ2-3, with D possibly being TRBD1 (5 bases). The receptor's source is a woman aged 45-60 years with COVID-19, enrolled during active disease. In nucleotides, the CDR3 is TGTGCCAGCAGCTGGGCAGGGTCGACAGATACGCAGTATTTT. It yields the protein CASSWAGSTDTQYF.